The rows below give T cell receptor beta chains drawn from one sample of a study of T cell changes during pregnancy in multiple sclerosis. TCRdb's table, derived via immunoSEQ multiplex PCR, lists solely in-frame clones and lacks some. The sample contains tens of thousands of clones, about 93% of which appear only once. The sample here was CD4+ T cells from peripheral blood mononuclear cells, taken after pregnancy. Every receptor here comes from a female donor with multiple sclerosis, enrolled in a pregnancy study. CDR3s include the opening cysteine and the closing phenylalanine or tryptophan. Fields, in order: clone size, D gene, J gene, CDR3 length, V gene, CDR3 DNA, CDR3 protein. The D gene is left open where the match is weak. Some rows have no size entry. The others give once, few or many, or a class for an expanded clone.

NA	NA	TRBJ1-2	15	TRBV7-2	TGTGCCAGCAGCCCCGGGTTTGGAGATTACTATGGCTACACCTTC	CASSPGFGDYYGYTF
NA	NA	TRBJ2-7	14	TRBV30	TGTGCCTGGAGTCACGGGGAACCATCCTACGAGCAGTACTTC	CAWSHGEPSYEQYF
NA	TRBD2	TRBJ2-7	18	TRBV7-2	TGTGCCAGCAGCCTGAAAGGGACTAGCGGGATCTGGGGGTACGAGCAGTACTTC	CASSLKGTSGIWGYEQYF
NA	NA	TRBJ1-1	12	TRBV28	TGTGCCAGCAGTTTAATACAGAATGAAGCTTTCTTT	CASSLIQNEAFF
NA	TRBD1	TRBJ1-1	14	TRBV2	TGTGCCAGCAGAGTGGACAGGGGGAACACTGAAGCTTTCTTT	CASRVDRGNTEAFF
NA	TRBD2	TRBJ2-4	19	TRBV2	TGTGCCAGCAGTGAACGGGGACTAGCGGGAGGATTAGCCAAAAACATTCAGTACTTC	CASSERGLAGGLAKNIQYF
NA	NA	TRBJ2-7	17	TRBV4-1	TGCGCCAGCAGCCAAAGGGGAGGCGGGGGCGGGTCCTACGAGCAGTACTTC	CASSQRGGGGGSYEQYF
once	TRBD1	TRBJ2-7	12	TRBV5-1	TGCGCCAGCAGCTTGGAAAATGACAGGGCGTCCTTC	CASSLENDRASF
NA	TRBD2	TRBJ2-3	16	TRBV14	TGTGCCAGCAGCCAAGCGACTAGCGGATACACAGATACGCAGTATTTT	CASSQATSGYTDTQYF
NA	NA	TRBJ1-1	13	TRBV10-1	TGCGCCAGCAAAGGGAGTGGATCCACTGAAGCTTTCTTT	CASKGSGSTEAFF
NA	NA	TRBJ2-2	17	TRBV18	TGTGCCAGCTCACCAGGGTTCAAAGGACAGACGACCGGGGAGCTGTTTTTT	CASSPGFKGQTTGELFF
NA	NA	TRBJ2-1	13	TRBV21-1	TGTGCCAGCAGCGGGCGCCGAATCAATGAGCAGTTCTTC	CASSGRRINEQFF
NA	NA	TRBJ2-1	13	TRBV19	TGTGCCAGTAGTATGCGTTACGGAGGTGAGCAGTTCTTC	CASSMRYGGEQFF
NA	TRBD1	TRBJ2-7	12	TRBV29-1	TGCAGCGTGAACAGGGGGACCCACGAGCAGTACTTC	CSVNRGTHEQYF
NA	NA	TRBJ1-1	14	TRBV5-4	TGTGCCAGCAGCTTGGATGGCAGCCCTGAGGGAGCTTTCTTT	CASSLDGSPEGAFF
NA	NA	TRBJ1-3	17	TRBV21-1	TGTGCCAACCACGTTACGGACAATAAACTCTCTGGAAACACCATATATTTT	CANHVTDNKLSGNTIYF
NA	TRBD1	TRBJ1-2	18	TRBV4-2	TGTGCCAGCAGTCAGACGCCGGGACAGGCGACCCCTAACTATGGCTACACCTTC	CASSQTPGQATPNYGYTF
once	TRBD1	TRBJ1-4	17	TRBV28	TGTGCCAGCAGTATAGCGACAGGGGTGGGAACTAATGAAAAACTGTTTTTT	CASSIATGVGTNEKLFF
once	NA	TRBJ2-5	14	TRBV28	TGTGCCAGCAGTCCGGAAAGAGGGCGAGAGACCCAGTACTTC	CASSPERGRETQYF
NA	TRBD1	TRBJ2-7	15	TRBV13	TGTGCCAGCAGCCGACCGGGGACAGGGTCCTACGAGCAGTACTTC	CASSRPGTGSYEQYF